Listed below are T cell receptor beta chains from one sample, sequenced in a study of blood T cell repertoires in COVID-19. Repertoires were generated with immunoSEQ multiplex PCR, while TCRdb's copy carries only in-frame clones and drops some. The sample has roughly 60,000 clones; 75% to 85% are singletons. The source material was peripheral blood. These receptors were obtained from an elderly man with acute or convalescent COVID-19. Each CDR3 is given with its conserved first and last residue. The order of the fields is V gene, J gene, D gene, clone size, CDR3 DNA, CDR3 protein. A D gene is named only where the DNA matches it firmly. Only part of the rows carry a size: once, few, many, or a class if the clone is expanded.

V gene: TRBV3-1/TRBV3-2; J gene: TRBJ1-2; D gene: TRBD1; clone size: .; CDR3 DNA: TGTGCCAGCAGCCCACTCACAGGGGCCTATGGCTACACCTTC; CDR3 protein: CASSPLTGAYGYTF
V gene: TRBV2; J gene: TRBJ1-4; D gene: TRBD1; clone size: .; CDR3 DNA: TGTGCCAGCAGGCGACTGGGGGACAGTAATGAAAAACTGTTTTTT; CDR3 protein: CASRRLGDSNEKLFF
V gene: TRBV18; J gene: TRBJ2-5; D gene: .; clone size: .; CDR3 DNA: TGTGCCAGCTCAGAGGGCCGCCTTCCAGAGACCCAGTACTTC; CDR3 protein: CASSEGRLPETQYF
V gene: TRBV5-5; J gene: TRBJ2-7; D gene: .; clone size: .; CDR3 DNA: TGTGCCAGCAGTGCGGGTGGCAGAGACTACGAGCAGTACTTC; CDR3 protein: CASSAGGRDYEQYF
V gene: TRBV27; J gene: TRBJ1-6; D gene: TRBD1; clone size: .; CDR3 DNA: TGTGCCAGCAGTTTATTTCAGGGGGAATATAATTCACCCCTCCACTTT; CDR3 protein: CASSLFQGEYNSPLHF
V gene: TRBV2; J gene: TRBJ1-5; D gene: .; clone size: once; CDR3 DNA: TGTGCCAGCAGAGCAGGACAGAATAGCAATCAGCCCCAGCATTTT; CDR3 protein: CASRAGQNSNQPQHF
V gene: TRBV10-2; J gene: TRBJ2-7; D gene: TRBD2; clone size: .; CDR3 DNA: TGCGCCAGCAGTGAGTTACTAGCGGGAGAATACGAGCAGTACTTC; CDR3 protein: CASSELLAGEYEQYF
V gene: TRBV5-4; J gene: TRBJ2-7; D gene: TRBD2; clone size: .; CDR3 DNA: TGTGCCAGCAGCTTCCCGGCGGGGGGCTCCTACGAGCAGTACTTC; CDR3 protein: CASSFPAGGSYEQYF
V gene: TRBV3-1/TRBV3-2; J gene: TRBJ1-2; D gene: TRBD1; clone size: .; CDR3 DNA: TGTGCCAGCAGCCAAGGACAGGGTTTAAGTGGCTACACCTTC; CDR3 protein: CASSQGQGLSGYTF
V gene: TRBV5-1; J gene: TRBJ1-5; D gene: .; clone size: .; CDR3 DNA: TGCGCCAGCAGCTCTACGCAGGGTCAGCCCCAGCATTTT; CDR3 protein: CASSSTQGQPQHF
V gene: TRBV10-3; J gene: TRBJ2-7; D gene: TRBD2; clone size: .; CDR3 DNA: TGTGCCATCAGTGAGTCAGGGCGGGGGGTCTACGAGCAGTACTTC; CDR3 protein: CAISESGRGVYEQYF
V gene: TRBV18; J gene: TRBJ2-5; D gene: TRBD1; clone size: .; CDR3 DNA: TGTGCCAGCTCGTCGACAGGGTACGGAGAGACCCAGTACTTC; CDR3 protein: CASSSTGYGETQYF
V gene: TRBV18; J gene: TRBJ2-7; D gene: .; clone size: few; CDR3 DNA: TGTGCCAGCTCAAGGTCTAGCAGCTCCTACGAGCAGTACTTC; CDR3 protein: CASSRSSSSYEQYF
V gene: TRBV6-6; J gene: TRBJ2-1; D gene: TRBD1; clone size: .; CDR3 DNA: TGTGCCAGCAGTCCTCCGGGACAGGGGGACAATGAGCAGTTCTTC; CDR3 protein: CASSPPGQGDNEQFF
V gene: TRBV5-1; J gene: TRBJ1-1; D gene: .; clone size: .; CDR3 DNA: TGCGCCAGCAGCGCACGCCCCGGGGCTCCGACTAGGAGGAACACTGAAGCTTTCTTT; CDR3 protein: CASSARPGAPTRRNTEAFF
V gene: TRBV11-2; J gene: TRBJ1-1; D gene: TRBD1; clone size: .; CDR3 DNA: TGTGCCAGCACCTCCGGGACAGGGATGTGGGGTAGGGGGAACACTGAAGCTTTCTTT; CDR3 protein: CASTSGTGMWGRGNTEAFF
V gene: TRBV19; J gene: TRBJ2-7; D gene: .; clone size: .; CDR3 DNA: TGTGCCAGTAGTATTTTCGGGAACTACGAGCAGTACTTC; CDR3 protein: CASSIFGNYEQYF
V gene: TRBV9; J gene: TRBJ2-3; D gene: TRBD2; clone size: .; CDR3 DNA: TGTGCCAGCAGCGTAGGGACTAGCGGGGGGTTCTTCACAGATACGCAGTATTTT; CDR3 protein: CASSVGTSGGFFTDTQYF
V gene: TRBV3-1/TRBV3-2; J gene: TRBJ1-4; D gene: .; clone size: .; CDR3 DNA: TGTGCCAGCAGCCCGGCGGGCGAGGGACTAAATGAAAAACTGTTTTTT; CDR3 protein: CASSPAGEGLNEKLFF
V gene: TRBV10-3; J gene: TRBJ1-1; D gene: .; clone size: few; CDR3 DNA: TGTGCCATCAGTGTATCGGGAAATGGAGAAGCTTTCTTT; CDR3 protein: CAISVSGNGEAFF
V gene: TRBV5-1; J gene: TRBJ2-3; D gene: TRBD1; clone size: .; CDR3 DNA: TGCGCCAGCAGCCGCAGACAGGGATCAGATACGCAGTATTTT; CDR3 protein: CASSRRQGSDTQYF
V gene: TRBV6-5; J gene: TRBJ2-1; D gene: .; clone size: once; CDR3 DNA: TGTGCCAGCAGTTACCTCGGGAACAATGAGCAGTTCTTC; CDR3 protein: CASSYLGNNEQFF
V gene: TRBV11-3; J gene: TRBJ1-6; D gene: .; clone size: .; CDR3 DNA: TGTGCCAGCAGCTTAGCACCAGGAGGCCAGGTTAATTCACCCCTCCACTTT; CDR3 protein: CASSLAPGGQVNSPLHF
V gene: TRBV28; J gene: TRBJ1-2; D gene: .; clone size: once; CDR3 DNA: TGTGCCAGCGTACAAAACTATGGCTACACCTTC; CDR3 protein: CASVQNYGYTF
V gene: TRBV6-1; J gene: TRBJ2-7; D gene: TRBD2; clone size: .; CDR3 DNA: TGTGCCAGCAGTGGAGCGGGACTAACCGCCGTTTCCGAGCAGTACTTC; CDR3 protein: CASSGAGLTAVSEQYF
V gene: TRBV5-4; J gene: TRBJ2-4; D gene: .; clone size: .; CDR3 DNA: TGTGCCAGCAGCTTGGGTGGCCTGGTAAACATTCAGTACTTC; CDR3 protein: CASSLGGLVNIQYF
V gene: TRBV6-1; J gene: TRBJ2-1; D gene: .; clone size: few; CDR3 DNA: TGTGCCAGCAGTGAGGTGCTAGAAGGTTACAATGAGCAGTTCTTC; CDR3 protein: CASSEVLEGYNEQFF